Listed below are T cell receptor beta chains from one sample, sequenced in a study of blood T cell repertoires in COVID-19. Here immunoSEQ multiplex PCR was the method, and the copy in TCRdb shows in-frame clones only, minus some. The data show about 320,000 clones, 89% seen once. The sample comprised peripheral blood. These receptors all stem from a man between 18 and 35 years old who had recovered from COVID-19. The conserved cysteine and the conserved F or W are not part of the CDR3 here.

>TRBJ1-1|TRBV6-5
ASSYVGQGGVTEAF
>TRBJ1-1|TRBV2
ASIRSRTGRLRDTEAF
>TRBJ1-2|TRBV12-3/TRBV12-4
ASSPGGSYGYT
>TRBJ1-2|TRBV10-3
AIRSHLESYGYT
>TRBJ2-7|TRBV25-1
ASRSSDSYEQY
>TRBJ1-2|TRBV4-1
ASSPPLRYGYT
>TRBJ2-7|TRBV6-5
ASSKTSGVYEQY
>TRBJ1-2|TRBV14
ASSQGGNYGYT
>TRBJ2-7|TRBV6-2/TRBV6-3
ASSTRFFSSYEQY
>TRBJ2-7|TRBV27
ASSLRSDSSYEQY
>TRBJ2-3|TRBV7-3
ASSSTPPGASDTQY
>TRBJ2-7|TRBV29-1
SVEVWSVRGEQY
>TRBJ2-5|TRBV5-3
ARSNEATQLRETQY
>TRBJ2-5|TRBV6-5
ASGPSSETQY
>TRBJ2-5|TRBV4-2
ASSQAGLQETQY
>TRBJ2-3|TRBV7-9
ASSFLGTLTTDTQY
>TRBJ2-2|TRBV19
ASSHVQGDTGELF
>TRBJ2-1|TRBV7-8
ASSPRGEVYNEQF
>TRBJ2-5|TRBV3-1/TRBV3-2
ASSHASGTSGGETQY
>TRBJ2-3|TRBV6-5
ASSYLASGTDTQY
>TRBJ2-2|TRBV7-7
ASSSWTGGTGELF
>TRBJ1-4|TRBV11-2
ASSITGPNEKLF
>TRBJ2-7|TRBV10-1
ASKGQRERPYEQY
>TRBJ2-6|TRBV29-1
SVEGAVANVLT
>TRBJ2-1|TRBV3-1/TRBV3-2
ASSFGLAGEEHEQF
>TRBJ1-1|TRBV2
ASSGWQNTEAF
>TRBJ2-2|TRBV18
ASSPLTGAAGELF
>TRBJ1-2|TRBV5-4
ASSLDADRVKGGYT
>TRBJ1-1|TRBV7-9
ASSLASGYRTEAF
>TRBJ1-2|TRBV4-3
ASSPQAQTGLYGYT
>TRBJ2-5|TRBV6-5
ASSSLAGGPSETQY
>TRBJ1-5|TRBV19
ASSIQKYSNQPQH
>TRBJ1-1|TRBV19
ASSWLGGFNTEAF
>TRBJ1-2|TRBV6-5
ASSYSWDRGSYGYT
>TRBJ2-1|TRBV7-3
ASSLQGSYNEQF
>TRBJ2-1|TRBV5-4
ATSVAYNEQF
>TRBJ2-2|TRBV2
ASSDPGANTGELF
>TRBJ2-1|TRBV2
ASRGGIPDEQF
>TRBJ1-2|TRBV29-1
SVQGVYGYT
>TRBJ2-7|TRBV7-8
ASSAGTVYEQY
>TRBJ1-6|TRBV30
AHRGRDSPLH
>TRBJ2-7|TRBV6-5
ASSTTGGPRYEQY
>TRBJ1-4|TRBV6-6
ASSFRGEGEKLF
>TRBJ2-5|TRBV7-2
ASSPTPLVGETQY
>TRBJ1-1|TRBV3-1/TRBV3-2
ASSQYPGTEAF